This TCR beta chain comes out of a study of T-cell reconstitution after alpha-beta-depleted transplantation in children. Notes on the study in general: Several hundred graft clones that had expanded were reportedly the source of alpha-beta T cells about two months after transplant. Recipient T cells and thymic progenitors that survived gave rise to the high TCRbeta diversity observed at day 60 in some patients. T-cell counts and diversity at one year post-transplant came mainly from newly produced T cells.

This clonotype turned up a few times. No antigen is known for it. CDR3 length: 16 amino acids. Germline V gives CDR1 DFQATT, CDR2 SNEGSKA (reference sequence). Trimming pared 0 bases from V and 0 bases from J, leaving 12 bases between. The library targeted TCRbeta and was prepared with unique molecular identifiers. TCRdb re-called the PCR reads with MiXCR, one entry per CDR3 protein. The table records 670,000 or so distinct CDR3 sequences, under 15% of them present only once. This sample comprised PBMCs, obtained before TCRalphabeta/CD19-depleted stem cell transplant. This TCR came from a girl under 10 years old with congenital amegakaryocytic thrombocytopenia, due to receive a stem cell transplant. This chain joins TRBV20-1 and TRBJ1-5; tentatively, D is TRBD1 (6 bases). CDR3 in DNA: TGCAGTGCTAGAGAAACGGGGGCCTATAGCAATCAGCCCCAGCATTTT. Translated, it gives CSARETGAYSNQPQHF.